The 3 T cell receptor beta chains given below trace back to one sample, sequenced in a study of shared clonotypes between healthy human individuals. The assay was immunoSEQ multiplex PCR, and TCRdb's table has in-frame clones only and misses some. The data contain 500,000 to 550,000 clones, around 95% of them singletons. The specimen sequenced was naive CD4+ T cells sorted from blood. Subset defined: CD45RA+ positively selected. The receptors originated from a woman aged 30 to 39 in good health.

The V call is TRBV5-5, the J call TRBJ1-3; unclear D gene. V shed 0 bases and J shed 0 bases, with 7 bases lying between them. Per germline, CDR1 SGHKS and CDR2 YYEKEE (reference sequence). This CDR3 has 15 amino acids. The CDR3 here is CASSLDTRSGNTIYF. The CDR3 DNA reads TGTGCCAGCAGCTTGGACACCCGCTCTGGAAACACCATATATTTT.

V is TRBV2 and J is TRBJ1-1; D is possibly TRBD1 (6 bases). The CDR3 is made up of 14 amino acids. Germline V lookup: CDR1 SNHLY, CDR2 FYNNEI. V was shortened by 7 bases and J by 2 bases, with 14 bases between the two germline ends. The CDR3 protein is CASNREASNTEAFF. DNA of the CDR3: TGTGCCAGCAACAGGGAAGCAAGTAACACTGAAGCTTTCTTT.

DNA of the CDR3: TGTGCCAGCAGTGAAAGTGGGGGGGCAATCTACAATGAGCAGTTCTTC. This encodes CASSESGGAIYNEQFF. V usage is TRBV25-1 and J usage is TRBJ2-1; D may be TRBD2 (7 bases). The germline CDR1 and CDR2 sequences are MGHDK and SYGVNS. V was clipped by 2 bases and J by 3 bases, with 14 bases between them. The CDR3 spans 16 residues.